Shown below are 10 T cell receptor beta chains from a single sample sequenced in a study of blood T cell repertoires in COVID-19. The repertoire was sequenced with immunoSEQ multiplex PCR; TCRdb's copy has only in-frame clones and lacks some. The sample holds 89,000 or so clones, 86% seen once. The source material was peripheral blood. The receptors stem from a man in his forties or fifties with active COVID-19.

The chain uses TRBV6-5 and TRBJ2-7, with 12 bases that match TRBD1. The CDR3 is 15 amino acids. The germline CDR1 and CDR2 sequences are MNHEY and SVGAGI. The V segment lost 6 bases and the J segment 3 bases; nucleotides outside the gene matches: 6. CDR3 sequence (DNA): TGTGCCAGCAGGGAGGGGACAGGGGGCTACTACGAGCAGTACTTC. Amino acids: CASREGTGGYYEQYF.

The V gene is TRBV28, the J gene TRBJ2-1; 8 bases map to TRBD2. The CDR3 is 16 residues long. Losses at the gene ends were 6 bases for V and 4 bases for J; bases not matched to a gene: 11. Germline V gives CDR1 MDHEN, CDR2 SYDVKM. CDR3 coding DNA: TGTGCCAGCAGCCCTCTGGGGCGGGGGGTTTACAATGAGCAGTTCTTC. It encodes CASSPLGRGVYNEQFF.

The chain recombines TRBV28 with TRBJ1-4, with D uncertain. Germline values: CDR1 MDHEN, CDR2 SYDVKM. CDR3 length equals 15 residues. V was clipped by 3 bases and J by 0 bases, with 8 bases between them. CDR3 amino acids: CASSLARATNEKLFF. Here the CDR3 DNA reads TGTGCCAGCAGTTTGGCTAGAGCAACTAATGAAAAACTGTTTTTT. The full variable domain, with the rest looked up from reference TRBV28 and TRBJ1-4, is DVKVTQSSRYLVKRTGEKVFLECVQDMDHENMFWYRQDPGLGLRLIYFSYDVKMKEKGDIPEGYSVSREKKERFSLILESASTNQTSMYLCASSLARATNEKLFFGSGTQLSVL.

This rearrangement joins TRBV6-5 to TRBJ2-2, with 12 bases matching TRBD2. Germline CDR1 reads MNHEY; CDR2 reads SVGAGI. V was pared by 5 bases and J by 4 bases, with 2 bases of the junction left unmatched. CDR3 size: 15 residues. Here the CDR3 reads CASSPSGRVTGELFF. The CDR3 bases are TGTGCCAGCAGTCCTAGCGGGAGGGTCACCGGGGAGCTGTTTTTT.

This clone has more than one count but fewer than ten. The chain carries TRBV6-5 and TRBJ2-4; tentatively, D is TRBD2 (5 bases). The germline V gene has CDR1 MNHEY and CDR2 SVGAGI. The CDR3 runs to 14 residues. Trimming removed 5 bases from V and 9 bases from J, with 17 bases in between. CDR3 loop: CASSPTGFAGIQYF. The CDR3 DNA is TGTGCCAGCAGTCCCACGGGTTTCGCGGGCATTCAGTACTTC.

The chain links TRBV7-8 to TRBJ2-5; TRBD1 might be the D (6 bases). The length of the CDR3 is 15 residues. CDR1 SGHVS and CDR2 FQNEAQ come from the germline V gene. The germline V and J ends were trimmed by 2 bases and 4 bases, with 14 bases remaining between them. CDR3 sequence reads: CASSLNQGRVETQYF. The CDR3 region has the DNA TGTGCCAGCAGCTTAAACCAGGGGAGAGTAGAGACCCAGTACTTC.

The chain combines TRBV30 with TRBJ2-7; no clear D. Germline assignment: CDR1 GTSNPN and CDR2 SVGIG (reference sequence). The V end lost 0 bases, the J end lost 2 bases, and 8 bases lay between the germline ends. CDR3 length: 13 amino acids. This CDR3 reads CAWSVTRTYEQYF. The CDR3 nucleotides read TGTGCCTGGAGTGTAACCAGGACCTACGAGCAGTACTTC.

The CDR3 region has the DNA TGTGCCACACGCCCCCAGTCCTCCTACGAGCAGTACTTC. Its protein is CATRPQSSYEQYF. This sequence joins TRBV6-6 and TRBJ2-7, with no clear D. V lost 10 bases and J lost 0, with 13 bases in between. This CDR3 contains 13 residues. The germline gives CDR1 MNHNY, CDR2 SVGAGI (reference sequence).

The genes are TRBV4-2 and TRBJ2-5; 7 nucleotides match TRBD2. Germline CDR1 and CDR2: LGHNA and YNFKEQ. The CDR3 length is 15 residues. Unmatched junction bases numbered 6, after V lost 1 base and J lost 4 bases. CDR3 protein: CASSQARGSRETQYF. The CDR3 nucleotides are TGTGCCAGCAGCCAAGCACGCGGGAGTCGAGAGACCCAGTACTTC.

This chain joins TRBV4-3 and TRBJ1-3; no reliable D call. CDR3 length equals 16 residues. Per the germline V gene, CDR1 is LGHNA and CDR2 is YSLEER. With 1 base removed from V and 2 bases from J, the gap between germline ends came to 12 bases. CDR3 sequence: CASSQGGGRPGNTIYF. CDR3 bases: TGCGCCAGCAGCCAAGGAGGAGGGCGACCTGGAAACACCATATATTTT.